The 9 T cell receptor beta chains below come from one sample, sequenced in a study of a mutant IDH1 vaccine in newly diagnosed glioma. TCRdb's copy holds only in-frame clones and misses some; the assay was immunoSEQ multiplex PCR. Of fewer than 35,000 clones in the sample, about 70% are singletons; the top ten hold 6.5% to 9.5%. Their cognate antigens are unknown. Time point specified: week 35, safety follow-up. Each dose of the vaccine consisted of 300 ug of mutant IDH1 20-mer peptide, with topical imiquimod. The sequencing here drew on PBMCs, taken from a glioma patient whose treatment included an IDH1 peptide vaccine. Source of these receptors: a man aged 45-65 years with glioma.

This chain connects TRBV29-1 to TRBJ1-3, with no clear D. The CDR3 is made up of 15 amino acids. Trimming removed 0 bases at V and 0 bases at J, with 9 bases between. In germline, CDR1 is SQVTM, CDR2 ANQGSEA. The CDR3 protein is CSVEDRASSGNTIYF. In DNA, the CDR3 is TGCAGCGTTGAAGATCGGGCGAGCTCTGGAAACACCATATATTTT.

This clone rates as medium-sized (0.01 to 0.1%). The chain couples TRBV7-3 to TRBJ1-1; no reliable D call. The CDR3 consists of 11 residues. Trimming left V 10 bases short and J 0 bases short, with 6 bases between. Germline CDR1 SGHTA, CDR2 FQGTGA. The DNA for the CDR3 is TGTGCCACTCAGGTGAACACTGAAGCTTTCTTT. Its translation is CATQVNTEAFF. Supplemented by reference TRBV7-3 and TRBJ1-1, the full variable domain reads GAGVSQTPSNKVTEKGKYVELRCDPISGHTALYWYRQSLGQGPEFLIYFQGTGAADDSGLPNDRFFAVRPEGSVSTLKIQRTERGDSAVYLCATQVNTEAFFGQGTRLTVV.

This clone has a handful of counts. This rearrangement joins TRBV4-1 to TRBJ1-5; D is unresolved. Looked up from germline, CDR1 is MGHRA and CDR2 is YSYEKL. V lost 0 bases and J lost 3, with 15 bases in between. This CDR3 has 17 amino acids. The CDR3 protein is CASSQDSAGQFNQPQHF. CDR3 nucleotides: TGCGCCAGCAGCCAAGACTCGGCAGGCCAGTTCAATCAGCCCCAGCATTTT.

CDR3 sequence (DNA): TGTGCCAGCTGGGGGGAGGGGGCAATCACCGGGGAGCTGTTTTTT. The encoded protein is CASWGEGAITGELFF. This chain uses TRBV6-6 with TRBJ2-2; D may be TRBD1 or TRBD2 (7 bases each). CDR3 size: 15 residues. Per the germline V gene, CDR1 is MNHNY and CDR2 is SVGAGI (reference sequence). V dropped 8 bases and J dropped 4 bases, with 17 bases sitting between them.

This chain uses TRBV2 with TRBJ2-5; perhaps D is TRBD1 or TRBD2 (6 bases each). This CDR3 is built from 15 residues. Germline CDR1 reads SNHLY; CDR2 reads FYNNEI. Trimming left V 6 bases short and J 9 bases short, with 23 bases between. The CDR3 sequence is CASSTGRRGLAAQYF. The DNA for the CDR3 is TGTGCCAGCAGCACCGGTAGGAGGGGGTTGGCGGCCCAGTACTTC.

The chain uses TRBV2 and TRBJ1-1; D not resolved. The V end was cut by 4 bases, the J end by 1 base, with 7 bases between. Germline V gives CDR1 SNHLY, CDR2 FYNNEI. This CDR3 region has 13 residues. CDR3 region: CASSVLGNTEAFF. CDR3 sequence (DNA): TGTGCCAGCAGTGTACTGGGGAACACTGAAGCTTTCTTT.

V and J are TRBV7-9 and TRBJ1-2, with a weak D call TRBD1 (6 bases). Germline loops: CDR1 SEHNR, CDR2 FQNEAQ (reference sequence). Trimming removed 2 bases at V and 3 bases at J, with 19 bases between. The CDR3 is made up of 17 amino acids. The CDR3 region is CASSLLYREGHDYGYTF. In nucleotides, the CDR3 is TGTGCCAGCAGCTTACTGTACAGGGAGGGACACGACTATGGCTACACCTTC.

The chain couples TRBV5-1 to TRBJ1-4, with D uncertain. The CDR3 is 16 residues long. Trimming took off 0 bases at V and 7 bases at J, with 16 bases between the two ends. Germline CDR1 is SGHRS and CDR2 is YFSETQ. The CDR3 DNA reads as TGCGCCAGCAGCTTGGGGGCCCCTGGATCTAGTGAAAAACTGTTTTTT. Translation gives CASSLGAPGSSEKLFF.

The chain is built from TRBV4-1 and TRBJ2-7, with 9 bases aligning to TRBD1. Germline V gene lookup returns CDR1 MGHRA and CDR2 YSYEKL. This CDR3 comprises 13 residues. The junction had 3 bases not matched to a gene; V was cut back by 6 bases and J by 3 bases. DNA for the CDR3: TGCGCCAGCAGAGGGACAGGGAGCTACGAGCAGTACTTC. Translated, it gives CASRGTGSYEQYF.